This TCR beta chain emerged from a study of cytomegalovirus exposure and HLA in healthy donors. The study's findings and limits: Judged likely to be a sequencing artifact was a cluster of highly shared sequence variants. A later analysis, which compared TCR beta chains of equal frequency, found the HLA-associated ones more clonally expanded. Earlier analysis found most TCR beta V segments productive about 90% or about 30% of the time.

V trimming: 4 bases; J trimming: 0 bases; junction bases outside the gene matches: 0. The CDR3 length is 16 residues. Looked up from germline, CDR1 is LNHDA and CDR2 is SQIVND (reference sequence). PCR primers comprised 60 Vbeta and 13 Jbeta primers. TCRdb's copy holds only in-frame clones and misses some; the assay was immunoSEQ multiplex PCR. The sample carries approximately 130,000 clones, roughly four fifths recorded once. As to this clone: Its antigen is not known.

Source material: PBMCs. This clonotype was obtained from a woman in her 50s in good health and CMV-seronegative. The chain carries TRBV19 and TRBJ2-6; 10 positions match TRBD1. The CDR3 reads CASSRDRGSGANVLTF. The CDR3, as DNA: TGTGCCAGTAGTAGGGACAGGGGCTCTGGGGCCAACGTCCTGACTTTC.